This record covers a single T cell receptor (beta chain). Its antigen is undetermined. This sample was included in a study of vaccination effects on CD4 cells after COVID-19. Overall study findings and caveats: Common cold coronaviruses were cross-recognized by only 1 of 255 vaccine-induced clones in healthy vaccinees. Marked clonal contraction of both clone types appeared late after vaccination.

Cultured cells yielded isolated CD4+ T cells after 10 to 11 days. The CDR3 runs 13 residues. The V and J ends lost 5 bases and 7 bases, in that order; junction bases with no gene match: 5. Using immunoSEQ multiplex PCR, the repertoire was profiled, and TCRdb retains in-frame clones only, with some absent. The sample consists of tens of thousands of clones, 75% to 80% of them appearing once. This sequence was found in a human donor who received a COVID-19 vaccine. The chain links TRBV12-3 or TRBV12-4 to TRBJ1-5; 7 bases fit TRBD1. The sample in question was CD4+ T cells from PBMCs cultured without peptide, obtained before COVID-19 vaccination. CDR3 protein: CASSIDRDQPQHF. DNA of the CDR3: TGTGCCAGCAGTATCGACAGGGACCAGCCCCAGCATTTT.